Below are 7 T cell receptor beta chains sequenced from a single sample in a study of CD8 T cells in ankylosing spondylitis. TCRdb passed the 5' RACE reads through MiXCR, listing each CDR3 protein once. The top ten clones hold around 13% of a sample with hundreds of thousands of distinct CDR3 sequences, 20% to 25% of them seen once. Material for sequencing was blood, either unsorted or a sorted T cell fraction (not recorded which). All receptors come from a male donor with ankylosing spondylitis or in good health (not recorded which).

This clonotype was detected many times. This chain uses TRBV12-3 or TRBV12-4 with TRBJ2-1, with TRBD2 as a possible D gene (7 bases). This CDR3 contains 15 residues. The germline V and J ends were trimmed by 2 bases and 4 bases, with 12 bases remaining between them. CDR3 amino acids: CASSLPGGDYNEQFF. The CDR3, as DNA: TGTGCCAGCAGTTTACCGGGGGGCGATTACAATGAGCAGTTCTTC.

The chain recombines TRBV13 with TRBJ2-1; a possible D gene is TRBD1 (6 bases). V shed 5 bases and J shed 4 bases, with 21 bases lying between them. This CDR3 comprises 17 residues. Germline V gene lookup returns CDR1 PRHDT and CDR2 FYEKMQ (reference sequence). CDR3 in amino acids: CASSPQGTVGIYNEQFF. Written as DNA, the CDR3 is TGTGCCAGCAGCCCGCAGGGGACCGTCGGGATTTACAATGAGCAGTTCTTC.

This clonotype was counted a few times. Its ends do not fully match the called genes, so a read error is possible. The rearrangement joins TRBV15 to TRBJ2-1; 10 nucleotides agree with TRBD1. This CDR3 is 14 amino acids long. Per germline, CDR1 LNHNV and CDR2 YYDKDF (reference sequence). In DNA form, the CDR3 reads TGTGCCACGACGGACAGGGGGACCCCTAATGGGCAGTTCTTC. As protein: CATTDRGTPNGQFF.

The rearrangement links TRBV5-1 to TRBJ1-1; 8 positions match TRBD1. Germline CDR1 SGHRS, CDR2 YFSETQ. After removal of 3 bases from V and 0 bases from J, the junction contained 1 base not matched to a gene. This CDR3 has 14 residues. CDR3 residues: CASSSQGVNTEAFF. The CDR3 DNA is TGCGCCAGCAGCTCACAGGGGGTGAACACTGAAGCTTTCTTT.

The chain is built from TRBV29-1 and TRBJ2-5; D might be TRBD2 (6 bases). From germline, CDR1 is SQVTM and CDR2 ANQGSEA. This CDR3 is built from 14 residues. The V gene lost 1 base and the J gene lost 5 bases, with 14 bases spanning the gap. The CDR3 DNA sequence: TGCAGCGTTGAAGGTGGGACCCTAGCGGAGACCCAGTACTTC. Its translation is CSVEGGTLAETQYF.

This clonotype was observed a single time. The rearrangement links TRBV28 to TRBJ2-7, with TRBD2 as a possible D gene (6 bases). The V end lost 6 bases, the J end lost 4 bases, and 13 bases lay between the germline ends. Germline CDR1 and CDR2: MDHEN and SYDVKM. CDR3 length: 13 amino acids. The CDR3 nucleotides read TGTGCCAGCAGCGGGGGATCAGGATACGAGCAGTACTTC. Its translation is CASSGGSGYEQYF.

This clonotype occurred a few times. The chain carries TRBV21-1 and TRBJ2-4. TRBV21-1 is labeled a pseudogene. This CDR3 comprises 13 residues. This CDR3 reads CASRLLAKNIQYF. The CDR3 DNA is TGTGCCAGCAGACTTCTAGCCAAAAACATTCAGTACTTC.